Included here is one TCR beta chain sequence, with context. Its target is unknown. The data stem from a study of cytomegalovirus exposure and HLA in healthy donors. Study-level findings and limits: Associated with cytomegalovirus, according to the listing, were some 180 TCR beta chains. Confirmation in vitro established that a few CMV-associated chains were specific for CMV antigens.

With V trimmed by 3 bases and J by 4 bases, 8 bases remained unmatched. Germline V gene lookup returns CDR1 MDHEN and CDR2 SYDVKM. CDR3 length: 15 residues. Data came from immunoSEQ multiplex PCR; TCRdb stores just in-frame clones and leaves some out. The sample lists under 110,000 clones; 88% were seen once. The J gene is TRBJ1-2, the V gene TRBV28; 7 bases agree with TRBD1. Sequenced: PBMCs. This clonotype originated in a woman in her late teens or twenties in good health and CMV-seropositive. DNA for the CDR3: TGTGCCAGCAGTTTGGTGACAGGGTTAGTCTATGGCTACACCTTC. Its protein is CASSLVTGLVYGYTF.